This section outlines one TCR beta chain sequence together with its context. Its specificity is not known. Trimming shortened V by 0 bases and J by 7 bases, and 7 bases separated the two germline ends. The CDR3 has 12 amino acids. Germline loops: CDR1 SGHDT, CDR2 YYEEEE. The data stem from a study of T cell repertoires in cytomegalovirus infection. Study information: Indicated by public TCR beta signatures were CMV infection and matching HLA type.

Whole-study results and caveats: Cumulative public TCR beta family frequency identified CMV carriers with the relevant HLA. There were HLA-C-restricted CMV-specific TCR beta clonotypes dominating the ex vivo response.

TCRdb recomputed calls from the reads with MiXCR, one row per CDR3 protein. The sample comprises about 700,000 distinct CDR3 sequences, approximately 33% of which are singletons, and around a sixth rests with the top ten. Sequenced here: cultured PBMCs, sampled from culture after CMV antigen stimulation. This TCR derives from a human donor in good health (CMV status not recorded). Some clones in this sample may be carry-over from other donors' samples. V is TRBV5-6 and J is TRBJ1-2; D is possibly TRBD1 (6 bases). DNA of the CDR3: TGTGCCAGCAGCTTGGACAGGGTTGGCTACACCTTC. Protein product: CASSLDRVGYTF.